This record covers a single TCR beta chain. The data were taken from a study of blood T cell repertoires in COVID-19. Generated by immunoSEQ multiplex PCR, the TCRdb table keeps only in-frame clones and is missing some. The sample lists about 200,000 clones, roughly 88% seen once, with 4.5% to 6.5% in the top ten. This CDR3 has 14 amino acids. V shed 5 bases and J 1 base; nucleotides not matched to a gene: 4. Per germline, CDR1 MNHEY and CDR2 SMNVEV (reference sequence). The sample taken for sequencing was PBMCs or T cells enriched from blood (not recorded which). The genes are TRBV27 and TRBJ1-2; TRBD1 aligns across 7 bases. The source is a man aged 35 to 55 with acute COVID-19. The CDR3 DNA reads as TGTGCCAGCAGTCTCCAGGGGGGTAACTATGGCTACACCTTC. Residues: CASSLQGGNYGYTF.